A selection of T cell receptor beta chains follows, all from one sample in a study of cytomegalovirus exposure and HLA in healthy donors. Using immunoSEQ multiplex PCR, the repertoire was profiled, and TCRdb retains in-frame clones only, with some absent. This table has a few hundred thousand clones, approximately 90% appearing once. Sequenced input: PBMCs. The receptors shown here come from a woman younger than 35 in good health and CMV-seronegative. The CDR3 runs from the conserved cysteine through the conserved F or W. Each record gives: clone size, J gene, D gene, V gene, CDR3 protein, CDR3 DNA. The D gene is left open where the match is weak. Clone size is stated in some rows and not others, as once, few, many or a class when expanded.

size: -
J: TRBJ1-6
D: -
V: TRBV10-3
CDR3: CATSEGQVNTPLHF
DNA: TGTGCCACCAGTGAGGGCCAGGTCAATACACCCCTCCACTTT

size: -
J: TRBJ2-1
D: TRBD2
V: TRBV7-3
CDR3: CASSLRGTRGSEQFF
DNA: TGTGCCAGCAGCTTAAGAGGGACTAGGGGGAGTGAGCAGTTCTTC

size: -
J: TRBJ2-3
D: -
V: TRBV6-5
CDR3: CASSYSPTSTDTQYF
DNA: TGTGCCAGCAGTTACTCCCCTACTAGCACAGATACGCAGTATTTT

size: -
J: TRBJ2-1
D: TRBD2
V: TRBV7-2
CDR3: CASRPGLAGSHEQFF
DNA: TGTGCCAGCAGACCCGGACTAGCGGGGTCCCATGAGCAGTTCTTC

size: -
J: TRBJ2-7
D: -
V: TRBV27
CDR3: CASSLGRPRYEQYF
DNA: TGTGCCAGCAGTTTAGGCAGGCCTCGCTACGAGCAGTACTTC

size: -
J: TRBJ2-1
D: -
V: TRBV5-1
CDR3: CASSFLRDRVREDLYNEQFF
DNA: TGCGCCAGCAGCTTTTTGCGGGACAGGGTGCGGGAGGACCTTTACAATGAGCAGTTCTTC

size: -
J: TRBJ1-2
D: -
V: TRBV19
CDR3: CASGDGFRSETESYTF
DNA: TGTGCCAGTGGCGATGGGTTCAGAAGCGAAACCGAGAGCTACACCTTC

size: -
J: TRBJ2-5
D: TRBD2
V: TRBV4-1
CDR3: CASSQRLAGETQYF
DNA: TGCGCCAGCAGCCAAAGACTAGCGGGGGAGACCCAGTACTTC

size: -
J: TRBJ1-2
D: -
V: TRBV28
CDR3: CASSTIAGVGDGYTF
DNA: TGTGCCAGCAGTACTATAGCAGGGGTTGGGGATGGCTACACCTTC

size: once
J: TRBJ1-1
D: TRBD1
V: TRBV6-1
CDR3: CASSNRGGARTEAFF
DNA: TGTGCCAGCAGTAACCGAGGGGGCGCGAGGACTGAAGCTTTCTTT

size: -
J: TRBJ2-3
D: -
V: TRBV13
CDR3: CASSELGSDTQYF
DNA: TGTGCCAGCAGCGAGCTAGGTTCAGATACGCAGTATTTT

size: once
J: TRBJ2-1
D: TRBD2
V: TRBV18
CDR3: CASSAGGDNEQFF
DNA: TGTGCCAGCTCGGCGGGAGGGGACAATGAGCAGTTCTTC

size: -
J: TRBJ2-3
D: -
V: TRBV6-7
CDR3: CASSYSALMLGVGQCTDTQYF
DNA: TGTGCCAGCAGTTACTCCGCTCTAATGCTAGGGGTTGGACAGTGCACAGATACGCAGTATTTT

size: -
J: TRBJ1-4
D: TRBD1
V: TRBV2
CDR3: CASSGDPGGAGEKLFF
DNA: TGTGCCAGCAGCGGAGACCCAGGGGGCGCCGGGGAAAAACTGTTTTTT

size: -
J: TRBJ1-3
D: -
V: TRBV2
CDR3: CASGVSPQRAGNTIYF
DNA: TGTGCCAGCGGCGTGAGCCCGCAGCGAGCCGGAAACACCATATATTTT

size: -
J: TRBJ1-2
D: -
V: TRBV6-5
CDR3: CASSYTGNGYTF
DNA: TGTGCCAGCAGTTATACAGGGAATGGCTACACCTTC

size: -
J: TRBJ2-5
D: TRBD2
V: TRBV10-1
CDR3: CASSSGGAGARETQYF
DNA: TGCGCCAGCAGTAGCGGGGGGGCCGGAGCGAGAGAGACCCAGTACTTC

size: -
J: TRBJ1-5
D: -
V: TRBV19
CDR3: CASSIREYSNQPQHF
DNA: TGTGCCAGTAGTATACGGGAATATAGCAATCAGCCCCAGCATTTT

size: -
J: TRBJ2-7
D: TRBD2
V: TRBV9
CDR3: CASSPRASGGQYF
DNA: TGTGCCAGCAGCCCTCGGGCTAGCGGGGGACAGTACTTC

size: -
J: TRBJ2-7
D: TRBD1
V: TRBV7-9
CDR3: CASGTVYEQYF
DNA: TGTGCCAGCGGGACAGTCTACGAGCAGTACTTC

size: -
J: TRBJ1-6
D: -
V: TRBV2
CDR3: CASSDLDAGGNSPLHF
DNA: TGTGCCAGCAGCGATCTGGACGCGGGTGGAAATTCACCCCTCCACTTT

size: -
J: TRBJ2-1
D: TRBD2
V: TRBV4-1
CDR3: CASSQDASGASYNEQFF
DNA: TGCGCCAGCAGCCAAGACGCTAGCGGGGCCTCCTACAATGAGCAGTTCTTC

size: -
J: TRBJ2-7
D: -
V: TRBV18
CDR3: CASSPTGAYEQYF
DNA: TGTGCCAGCTCACCTACAGGTGCGTACGAGCAGTACTTC

size: -
J: TRBJ2-7
D: -
V: TRBV5-6
CDR3: CASSLGQGAYEQYF
DNA: TGTGCCAGCAGCTTGGGGCAGGGTGCCTACGAGCAGTACTTC

size: -
J: TRBJ2-1
D: TRBD2
V: TRBV7-2
CDR3: CASSNLAGGLYEQFF
DNA: TGTGCCAGCAGCAACCTAGCGGGGGGGCTCTATGAGCAGTTCTTC

size: once
J: TRBJ2-2
D: TRBD1
V: TRBV5-6
CDR3: CASSLGQGANGGELFF
DNA: TGTGCCAGCAGCCTCGGACAGGGGGCTAATGGCGGGGAGCTGTTTTTT

size: -
J: TRBJ1-5
D: -
V: TRBV10-3
CDR3: CAISERNSGGAFQPQHF
DNA: TGTGCCATCAGTGAGCGGAATTCCGGGGGGGCCTTTCAGCCCCAGCATTTT

size: -
J: TRBJ2-7
D: -
V: TRBV29-1
CDR3: CSARGSSYEQYF
DNA: TGCAGCGCTAGGGGCAGCTCCTACGAGCAGTACTTC

size: -
J: TRBJ1-5
D: -
V: TRBV18
CDR3: CASSHDIRGRNQPQHF
DNA: TGTGCCAGCTCCCATGACATACGGGGGAGGAATCAGCCCCAGCATTTT

size: -
J: TRBJ2-1
D: TRBD2
V: TRBV6-4
CDR3: CASSVSGGMDEQFF
DNA: TGTGCCAGCAGTGTTAGCGGGGGGATGGATGAGCAGTTCTTC

size: -
J: TRBJ1-2
D: TRBD1
V: TRBV5-1
CDR3: CASSLVDRARGYGYTF
DNA: TGCGCCAGCAGCTTGGTAGACAGGGCTCGGGGCTATGGCTACACCTTC

size: -
J: TRBJ1-1
D: -
V: TRBV29-1
CDR3: CSVWEGLNTEAFF
DNA: TGCAGCGTTTGGGAGGGGTTGAACACTGAAGCTTTCTTT

size: -
J: TRBJ2-7
D: -
V: TRBV6-1
CDR3: CASRVRDEQYF
DNA: TGTGCCAGCAGGGTCAGGGACGAGCAGTACTTC

size: -
J: TRBJ2-7
D: -
V: TRBV12-5
CDR3: CASGLDLRQGDKDEQYF
DNA: TGTGCTAGTGGTTTGGACCTCCGCCAGGGCGATAAGGACGAGCAGTACTTC

size: -
J: TRBJ1-2
D: TRBD1
V: TRBV29-1
CDR3: CSVGPRFLGTDAAGYTF
DNA: TGCAGCGTCGGACCCCGGTTCCTAGGGACAGATGCTGCGGGCTACACCTTC

size: -
J: TRBJ1-1
D: -
V: TRBV2
CDR3: CATQSTQGTEAFF
DNA: TGTGCCACCCAATCGACACAGGGCACTGAAGCTTTCTTT

size: -
J: TRBJ2-1
D: -
V: TRBV18
CDR3: CASSPGQNNEQFF
DNA: TGTGCCAGCTCACCGGGGCAGAACAATGAGCAGTTCTTC

size: -
J: TRBJ2-7
D: -
V: TRBV9
CDR3: CASSPLGGISYEQYF
DNA: TGTGCCAGCAGCCCCCTCGGCGGGATTTCCTACGAGCAGTACTTC

size: -
J: TRBJ2-5
D: -
V: TRBV28
CDR3: CASSFAETQYF
DNA: TGTGCCAGCAGTTTCGCGGAGACCCAGTACTTC

size: -
J: TRBJ1-2
D: TRBD1
V: TRBV7-9
CDR3: CASSLTGGNYGYTF
DNA: TGTGCCAGCAGCTTGACAGGGGGCAACTATGGCTACACCTTC

size: once
J: TRBJ1-1
D: TRBD1
V: TRBV19
CDR3: CASLGQGGSNTEAFF
DNA: TGTGCCAGCCTCGGACAGGGGGGTTCGAACACTGAAGCTTTCTTT

size: -
J: TRBJ2-2
D: TRBD1
V: TRBV10-2
CDR3: CASREGQGIAGELFF
DNA: TGCGCCAGCAGAGAGGGACAGGGAATTGCGGGGGAGCTGTTTTTT

size: -
J: TRBJ2-5
D: TRBD2
V: TRBV14
CDR3: CASSQRNLRGERETQYF
DNA: TGTGCCAGCAGCCAAAGGAACTTACGGGGGGAACGGGAGACCCAGTACTTC

size: -
J: TRBJ2-3
D: TRBD2
V: TRBV5-1
CDR3: CASSLGGDASTDTQYF
DNA: TGCGCCAGCAGCCTTGGGGGGGACGCTAGCACAGATACGCAGTATTTT

size: -
J: TRBJ1-5
D: TRBD1
V: TRBV29-1
CDR3: CSVGDRENQPQHF
DNA: TGCAGCGTCGGGGACAGGGAGAATCAGCCCCAGCATTTT

size: -
J: TRBJ2-7
D: TRBD1
V: TRBV2
CDR3: CASSVDRGIYEQYF
DNA: TGTGCCAGCAGTGTAGACAGGGGCATCTACGAGCAGTACTTC